The rows below give T cell receptor beta chains drawn from one sample of a study of T cells in localized non-small cell lung cancer. Only in-frame clones appear in the TCRdb table, and some are missing; sequencing was by immunoSEQ multiplex PCR. The sample records 15,000 to 20,000 clones, about four fifths being singletons. The sample here was peripheral blood, taken before any cancer treatment. The receptors shown here come from a male donor at least 60 years old with stage I lung adenocarcinoma. Both conserved end residues are part of each CDR3. The D gene is left open where the match is weak. Clone sizes are given selectively: once, few, many, or a class where the clone is expanded.

v_call,d_call,clone_size,j_call,cdr3_aa,cdr3_nt
TRBV7-3,TRBD1,once,TRBJ1-4,CASSLIRGPQEKLFF,TGTGCCAGCAGCTTAATCAGGGGGCCTCAAGAAAAACTGTTTTTT
TRBV9,.,.,TRBJ2-3,CASSSGQSQDTQYF,TGTGCCAGCAGCTCCGGTCAATCTCAGGATACGCAGTATTTT
TRBV15,.,.,TRBJ1-1,CATSIDRLAGTEAFF,TGTGCCACCAGCATTGACAGGCTTGCGGGCACTGAAGCTTTCTTT
TRBV18,TRBD1,.,TRBJ2-6,CASSPRQGWQSGANVLTF,TGTGCCAGCTCACCACGACAGGGATGGCAATCTGGGGCCAACGTCCTGACTTTC
TRBV5-1,.,.,TRBJ2-5,CASRLTSETQYF,TGCGCCAGCAGGCTGACTTCTGAGACCCAGTACTTC
TRBV7-2,TRBD2,.,TRBJ2-5,CASSRQTSGRSETQYF,TGTGCCAGCAGCCGACAGACTAGCGGGAGGTCCGAGACCCAGTACTTC
TRBV4-2,TRBD1,.,TRBJ2-7,CASSQGGLKDRGNEQYF,TGTGCCAGCAGCCAAGGGGGGCTTAAGGACAGGGGCAACGAGCAGTACTTC
TRBV30,.,.,TRBJ2-3,CAFRREDTDTQYF,TGTGCCTTTAGGAGGGAGGACACAGATACGCAGTATTTT
TRBV7-9,.,.,TRBJ1-2,CASSLQMSYGYTF,TGTGCCAGCAGCCTTCAGATGTCCTATGGCTACACCTTC
TRBV19,TRBD2,.,TRBJ2-3,CASSIDGRVPSPSGRAVTDTQYF,TGTGCCAGTAGTATAGATGGACGGGTCCCTTCCCCTAGCGGGAGGGCCGTCACAGATACGCAGTATTTT
TRBV28,.,.,TRBJ1-5,CASSPQGNSNQPQHF,TGTGCCAGCAGTCCACAGGGTAATAGCAATCAGCCCCAGCATTTT
TRBV5-1,.,.,TRBJ2-5,CASRPGAHKETQYF,TGCGCCAGCCGTCCGGGGGCGCACAAAGAGACCCAGTACTTC
TRBV5-4,.,.,TRBJ1-2,CASSSEGRGGLYGYTF,TGTGCCAGCAGCTCCGAGGGCAGGGGAGGGTTATATGGCTACACCTTC
TRBV7-9,.,.,TRBJ2-2,CASSFGRGRPGRADGELFF,TGTGCCAGCAGCTTCGGCAGGGGGCGCCCCGGGAGGGCTGACGGGGAGCTGTTTTTT
TRBV6-1,.,.,TRBJ1-1,CASRTDGTAEAFF,TGTGCCAGCAGGACGGACGGGACGGCTGAAGCTTTCTTT
TRBV5-6,.,.,TRBJ1-4,CASSGGRVSNEKLFF,TGTGCCAGCAGCGGGGGCAGGGTGTCTAATGAAAAACTGTTTTTT
TRBV10-3,TRBD2,.,TRBJ2-7,CAISEWLAGALRDEQYF,TGTGCCATCAGTGAGTGGCTAGCGGGAGCTCTGAGGGACGAGCAGTACTTC
TRBV9,TRBD1,.,TRBJ1-1,CASSARGPDEAFF,TGTGCCAGCAGCGCAAGGGGGCCAGATGAAGCTTTCTTT
TRBV4-2,TRBD2,.,TRBJ2-4,CASSHTSGTSGGGLTKNIQYF,TGTGCCAGCAGCCATACGTCCGGGACTAGCGGAGGGGGGCTAACCAAAAACATTCAGTACTTC
TRBV4-2,TRBD1,.,TRBJ2-3,CASSRTGTATDTQYF,TGTGCCAGCAGCCGCACCGGGACAGCCACAGATACGCAGTATTTT
TRBV5-8,.,.,TRBJ1-2,CASSLGRVGVYGYTF,TGTGCCAGCAGTCTTGGAAGAGTAGGGGTCTATGGCTACACCTTC
TRBV6-5,TRBD2,.,TRBJ2-1,CASSYSGGFNEQFF,TGTGCCAGCAGTTACTCGGGAGGGTTCAATGAGCAGTTCTTC
TRBV7-6,TRBD1,.,TRBJ2-7,CASSLVGGAGYEQYF,TGTGCCAGCAGCTTAGTAGGGGGCGCGGGCTACGAGCAGTACTTC
TRBV6-5,.,.,TRBJ2-7,CASSWDTSYEQYF,TGTGCCAGCAGTTGGGACACCTCCTACGAGCAGTACTTC
TRBV28,.,.,TRBJ2-5,CASTWRAGETQYF,TGTGCCAGCACCTGGCGGGCAGGAGAGACCCAGTACTTC
TRBV29-1,TRBD2,.,TRBJ2-1,CSVGISSGKGNEQFF,TGCAGCGTTGGGATATCTAGCGGGAAAGGGAATGAGCAGTTCTTC
TRBV9,.,.,TRBJ1-1,CASSVVDSMNTEAFF,TGTGCCAGCAGCGTAGTGGACTCTATGAACACTGAAGCTTTCTTT
TRBV2,.,.,TRBJ1-2,CASSEGAAGYTF,TGTGCCAGCAGTGAAGGGGCAGCTGGCTACACCTTC
TRBV18,TRBD1,.,TRBJ1-6,CASSPLQGAASPLHF,TGTGCCAGCTCACCCCTACAGGGGGCGGCCTCACCCCTCCACTTT
TRBV7-9,.,few,TRBJ1-1,CASSLKGREVTAEAFF,TGTGCCAGCAGCTTAAAGGGGAGGGAGGTGACAGCTGAAGCTTTCTTT
TRBV6-5,TRBD1,few,TRBJ2-3,CASTSRGTDTQYF,TGTGCCAGCACGTCCAGGGGGACAGATACGCAGTATTTT
TRBV19,TRBD2,.,TRBJ2-6,CASSRTSGSSGANVLTF,TGTGCCAGTAGTAGGACTAGCGGGAGCTCAGGGGCCAACGTCCTGACTTTC
TRBV2,TRBD2,.,TRBJ2-3,CASSKIGTSGTDTQYF,TGTGCCAGCAGTAAGATCGGGACTAGCGGCACAGATACGCAGTATTTT
TRBV19,.,few,TRBJ1-2,CASTREGNYGYTF,TGTGCCAGTACCAGGGAGGGTAACTATGGCTACACCTTC
TRBV2,TRBD1,.,TRBJ1-2,CASRVDRGTNYGYTF,TGTGCCAGCAGGGTCGACAGGGGTACTAACTATGGCTACACCTTC
TRBV5-4,.,.,TRBJ2-1,CASRDRVASGLNEQFF,TGTGCCAGCAGAGACAGGGTGGCTAGCGGGCTCAATGAGCAGTTCTTC
TRBV29-1,TRBD1,.,TRBJ2-1,CSVGTDRSYNEQFF,TGCAGCGTTGGCACGGACAGGAGCTACAATGAGCAGTTCTTC
TRBV11-1,.,.,TRBJ1-1,CASSPYSTGEAFF,TGTGCCAGCAGCCCCTACTCAACGGGTGAAGCTTTCTTT
TRBV5-8,.,.,TRBJ1-5,CASSLFKTLGNQPQHF,TGTGCCAGCAGCTTGTTTAAAACCCTGGGCAATCAGCCCCAGCATTTT
TRBV7-9,.,once,TRBJ1-1,CASSFQPGTEAFF,TGTGCCAGCAGCTTCCAACCTGGCACTGAAGCTTTCTTT
TRBV6-5,.,.,TRBJ1-2,CASSPGPNYGYTF,TGTGCCAGCAGTCCCGGGCCTAACTATGGCTACACCTTC
TRBV18,TRBD1,.,TRBJ1-2,CASSPSPTGDGYTF,TGTGCCAGCTCACCGAGTCCGACAGGGGATGGCTACACCTTC
TRBV23-1,.,.,TRBJ2-7,CASSQSWNPGPLRTETYEQYF,TGCGCCAGCAGTCAATCTTGGAACCCTGGGCCTCTTAGGACGGAGACCTACGAGCAGTACTTC
TRBV9,.,.,TRBJ1-2,CASSVRGIYGYTF,TGTGCCAGCAGCGTCAGGGGAATCTATGGCTACACCTTC